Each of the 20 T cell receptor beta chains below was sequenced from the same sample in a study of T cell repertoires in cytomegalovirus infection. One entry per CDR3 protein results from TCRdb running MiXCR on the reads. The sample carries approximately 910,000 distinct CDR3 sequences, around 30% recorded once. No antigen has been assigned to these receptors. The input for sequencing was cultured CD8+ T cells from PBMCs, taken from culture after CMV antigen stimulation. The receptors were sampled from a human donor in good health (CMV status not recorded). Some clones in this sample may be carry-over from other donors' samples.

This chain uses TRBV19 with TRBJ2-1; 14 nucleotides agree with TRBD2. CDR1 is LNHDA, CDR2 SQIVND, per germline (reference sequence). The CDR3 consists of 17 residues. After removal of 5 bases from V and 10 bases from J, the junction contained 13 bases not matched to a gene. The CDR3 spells CASSLGTSGGSELEQFF. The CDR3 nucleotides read TGTGCCAGTAGTCTTGGGACTAGCGGGGGCTCCGAATTGGAGCAGTTCTTC.

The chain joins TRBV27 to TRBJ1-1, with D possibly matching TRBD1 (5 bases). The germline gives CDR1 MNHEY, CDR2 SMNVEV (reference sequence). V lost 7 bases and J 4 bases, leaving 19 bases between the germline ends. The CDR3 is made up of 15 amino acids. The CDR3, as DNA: TGTGCCAGCACCCCCTTAAGGGGAGTGGGCACTGAAGCTTTCTTT. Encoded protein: CASTPLRGVGTEAFF.

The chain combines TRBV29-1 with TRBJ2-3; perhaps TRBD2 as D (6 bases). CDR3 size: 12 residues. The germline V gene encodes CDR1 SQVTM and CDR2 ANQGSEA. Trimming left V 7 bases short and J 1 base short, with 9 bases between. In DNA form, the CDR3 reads TGCAGCGCCCCGGGGGGCACAGATACGCAGTATTTT. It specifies CSAPGGTDTQYF.

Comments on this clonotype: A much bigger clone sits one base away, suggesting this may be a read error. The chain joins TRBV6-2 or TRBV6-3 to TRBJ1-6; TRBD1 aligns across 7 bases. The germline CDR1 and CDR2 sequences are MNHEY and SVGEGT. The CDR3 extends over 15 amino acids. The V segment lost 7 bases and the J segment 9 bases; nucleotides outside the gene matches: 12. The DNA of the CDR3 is TGTGCCAGCAAAATTCGTCGGGACAGCTGTTCACCCCTCCACTTT. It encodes CASKIRRDSCSPLHF.

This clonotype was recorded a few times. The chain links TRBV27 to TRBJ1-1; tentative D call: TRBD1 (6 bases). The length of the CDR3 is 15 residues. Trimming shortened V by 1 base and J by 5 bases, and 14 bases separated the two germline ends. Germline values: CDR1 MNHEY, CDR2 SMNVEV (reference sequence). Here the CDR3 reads CASSLFWGRGTEAFF. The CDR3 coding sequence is TGTGCCAGCAGTTTATTTTGGGGCAGGGGTACTGAAGCTTTCTTT.

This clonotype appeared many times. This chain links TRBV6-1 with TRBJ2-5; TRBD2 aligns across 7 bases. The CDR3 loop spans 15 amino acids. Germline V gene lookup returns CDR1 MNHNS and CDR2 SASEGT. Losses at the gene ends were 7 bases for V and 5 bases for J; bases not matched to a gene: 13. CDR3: CASIPGERGRETQYF. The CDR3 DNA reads TGTGCCAGCATCCCCGGGGAGCGGGGCCGTGAGACCCAGTACTTC.

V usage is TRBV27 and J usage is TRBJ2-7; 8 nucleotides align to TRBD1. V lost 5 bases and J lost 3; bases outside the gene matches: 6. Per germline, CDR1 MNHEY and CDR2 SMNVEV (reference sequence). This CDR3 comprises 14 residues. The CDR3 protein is CASSLGQGHYEQYF. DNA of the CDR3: TGTGCCAGCAGTCTCGGACAGGGACACTACGAGCAGTACTTC.

CDR3 amino acids: CASSPLNGGGYNEQFF. The CDR3 coding sequence is TGTGCCAGCAGCCCCCTTAACGGGGGGGGTTACAATGAGCAGTTCTTC. This sequence joins TRBV7-6 and TRBJ2-1; TRBD2 matches 8 bases. V shed 5 bases, J shed 4 bases, and the junction held 10 bases outside the gene matches. The CDR3 runs to 16 residues. Germline CDR1 reads SGHVS; CDR2 reads FNYEAQ.

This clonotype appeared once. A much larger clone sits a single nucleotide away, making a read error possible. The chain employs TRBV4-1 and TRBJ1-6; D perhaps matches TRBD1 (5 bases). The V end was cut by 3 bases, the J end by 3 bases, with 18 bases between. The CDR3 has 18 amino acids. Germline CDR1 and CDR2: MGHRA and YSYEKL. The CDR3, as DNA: TGCGCCAGCAGCCAGTTAGAGGGGAATGTGGACTATAATTCACCCCTCCACTTT. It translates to CASSQLEGNVDYNSPLHF.

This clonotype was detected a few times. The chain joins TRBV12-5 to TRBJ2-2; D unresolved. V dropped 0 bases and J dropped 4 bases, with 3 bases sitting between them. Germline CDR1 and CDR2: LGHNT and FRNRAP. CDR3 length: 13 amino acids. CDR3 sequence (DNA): TGTGCTAGTGGTTTGGTAGTCACCGGGGAGCTGTTTTTT. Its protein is CASGLVVTGELFF.

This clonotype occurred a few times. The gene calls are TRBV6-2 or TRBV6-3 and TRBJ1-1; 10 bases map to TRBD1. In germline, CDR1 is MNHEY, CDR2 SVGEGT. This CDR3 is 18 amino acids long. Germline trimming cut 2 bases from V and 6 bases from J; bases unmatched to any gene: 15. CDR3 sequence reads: CASSYPEDRGLEDSEAFF. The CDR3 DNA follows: TGTGCCAGCAGTTACCCCGAAGACAGGGGGCTTGAAGACTCTGAAGCTTTCTTT.

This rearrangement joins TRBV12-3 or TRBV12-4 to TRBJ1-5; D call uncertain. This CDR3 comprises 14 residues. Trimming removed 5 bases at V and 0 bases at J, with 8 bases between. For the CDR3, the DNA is TGTGCCAGCAGTGAAACAAGTAGCAATCAGCCCCAGCATTTT. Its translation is CASSETSSNQPQHF.

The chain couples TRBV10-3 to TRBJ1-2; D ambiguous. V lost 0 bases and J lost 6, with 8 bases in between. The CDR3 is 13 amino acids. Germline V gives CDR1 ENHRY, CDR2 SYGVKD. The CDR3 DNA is TGTGCCATCAGTGAGTCGTCTTGGGATGGCTACACCTTC. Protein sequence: CAISESSWDGYTF.

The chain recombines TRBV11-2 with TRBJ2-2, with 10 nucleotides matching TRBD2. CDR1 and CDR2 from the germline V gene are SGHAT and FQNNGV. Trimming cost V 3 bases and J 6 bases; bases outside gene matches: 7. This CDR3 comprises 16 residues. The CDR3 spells CASSFLAGGPPGELFF. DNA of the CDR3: TGTGCCAGCAGCTTTTTAGCGGGGGGCCCCCCCGGGGAGCTGTTTTTT.

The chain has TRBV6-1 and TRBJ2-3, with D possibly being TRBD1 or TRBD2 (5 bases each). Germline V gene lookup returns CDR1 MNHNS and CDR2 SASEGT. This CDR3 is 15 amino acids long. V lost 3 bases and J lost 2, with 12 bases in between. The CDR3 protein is CASSDDWGNTDTQYF. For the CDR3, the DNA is TGTGCCAGCAGTGACGACTGGGGGAACACAGATACGCAGTATTTT.

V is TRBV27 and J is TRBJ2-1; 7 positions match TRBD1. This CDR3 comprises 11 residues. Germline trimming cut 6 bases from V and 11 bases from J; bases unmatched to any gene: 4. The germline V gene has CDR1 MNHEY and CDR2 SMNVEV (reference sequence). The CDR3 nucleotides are TGTGCCAGCAGAAAGACAGGGAAGCAGTTCTTC. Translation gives CASRKTGKQFF.

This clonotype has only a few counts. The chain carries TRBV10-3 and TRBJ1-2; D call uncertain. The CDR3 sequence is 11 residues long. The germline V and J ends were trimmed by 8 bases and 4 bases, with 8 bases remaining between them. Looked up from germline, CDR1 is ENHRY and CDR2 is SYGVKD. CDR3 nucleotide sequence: TGTGCCATCCAGGAGCTCTATGGCTACACCTTC. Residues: CAIQELYGYTF.

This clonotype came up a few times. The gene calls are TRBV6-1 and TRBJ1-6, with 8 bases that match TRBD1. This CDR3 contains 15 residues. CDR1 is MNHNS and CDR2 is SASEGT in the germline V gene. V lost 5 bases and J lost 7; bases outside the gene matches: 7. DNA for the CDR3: TGTGCCAGCAGTATTACACAGGGGGTCAATTCACCCCTCCACTTT. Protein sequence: CASSITQGVNSPLHF.

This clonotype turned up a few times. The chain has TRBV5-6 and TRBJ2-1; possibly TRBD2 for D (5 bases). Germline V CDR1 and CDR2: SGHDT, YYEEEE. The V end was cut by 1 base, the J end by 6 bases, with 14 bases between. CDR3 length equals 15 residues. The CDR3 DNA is TGTGCCAGCAGCTTGAGGCTAGCAGGTATCAATGAGCAGTTCTTC. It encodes CASSLRLAGINEQFF.

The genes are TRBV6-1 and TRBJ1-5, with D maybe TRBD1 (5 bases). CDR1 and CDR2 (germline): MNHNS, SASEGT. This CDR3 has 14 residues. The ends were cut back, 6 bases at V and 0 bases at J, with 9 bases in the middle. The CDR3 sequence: CASRRDLSNQPQHF. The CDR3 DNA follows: TGTGCCAGCAGAAGGGACCTTAGCAATCAGCCCCAGCATTTT.